This T cell receptor beta chain derives from a study of cytomegalovirus exposure and HLA in healthy donors listed by TCRdb under 2017. Regarding the complete study: According to an earlier analysis of 587 of the donors, roughly 180 million T cells yielded some 120 million unique TCR beta sequences and 276 Gb of sequence data. Roughly 300 gigabases of sequencing data and roughly 81 million unique TCR sequences made up an early release that covered about 640 HLA-typed donors. Among the roughly 400 genotyped donors, roughly 80% belonged to the genetic ancestry cluster associated with self-reported Caucasian donors. The study aimed to test whether signatures of past pathogen exposure could be identified by cataloging public T cell receptors. The study profiled the T cell repertoires of 550 to 700 subjects by immunosequencing and related them to cytomegalovirus serostatus. Along with the approximately 650-subject first cohort, a separate validation cohort of over a hundred different subjects was used. To predict cytomegalovirus infection status, the study combined high-throughput TCR immunosequencing, statistical association of individual TCRs with disease status, and machine learning. A later analysis re-analyzed previously published TCR beta repertoires from approximately 700 donors and added high-resolution HLA genotyping to study TCR occurrence patterns. Rather than using new phenotypic data, the later analysis identified candidate immune exposures from TCR beta sequences and from how often those sequences occurred across donors. An earlier analysis of 587 of the donors used high-throughput TCR beta sequencing to judge whether each TCR beta V gene segment behaved as functional or pseudogenic. Donor age, sex, ethnicity and CMV serostatus were collected together with the repertoire data. A later genetic analysis took genome-wide SNP genotypes for about three fifths of the roughly 700 donors and used that subset as a discovery cohort. All discovery cohort repertoires had been generated using a single sequencing platform. Both class I and class II loci were covered by HLA typing, at four-digit resolution. Typing coverage differed by locus: A, B, C, DRB1 and DQB1 were typed in roughly 620-630 donors, DQA1 in about 550, DPA1 in around 610, and DPB1 in 400 to 490. Roughly five DR-DQ haplotypes were treated as single units for association and clustering because of strong linkage in the cohort. Among 300 to 500 genotyped donors of the cohort, an average of around 240,000 unique TCR beta nucleotide sequences was sequenced per donor, of which 15% to 20% were non-productive. The paper as a whole reports these results and caveats: According to the authors, the approach could potentially be generalized to other disease states and immunological phenotypes. When HLA alleles, especially DR and DQ, strongly co-occurred, attributing TCR associations to individual alleles was difficult. Because HLA typing was missing for some donors at each locus, association tests included only the typed subset. In a later genetic analysis, a missense DCLRE1C variant was associated with V-gene and J-gene trimming of TCR beta chains, and the association was replicated in an independent cohort. A few of the identified cytomegalovirus-associated TCR beta chains were confirmed in vitro to be specific for cytomegalovirus antigens. CMV serostatus was the only immune exposure information available for the cohort. According to a later analysis, TCR association rates differed among HLA loci, with DRB1 alleles showing the most associated TCRs and HLA-C alleles showing the fewest. Presence/absence analyses assumed roughly uniform sequencing depth across donors, an assumption that may not hold. In an earlier analysis of more than 450 of the donors, most TCR beta V segments were observed in productive rearrangements about 87% or about 30% of the time, broadly matching IMGT annotations. Correlated functional status among segregating V segments might reflect linkage disequilibrium, but an unknown experimental factor could not be ruled out. A later analysis reported that several top co-occurrence clusters appeared linked to parvovirus B19, influenza, CMV and Epstein-Barr virus. According to a later genetic analysis, donors in an Asian-associated ancestry cluster had fewer N-insertions in productive TCRs than the approximately 700-donor mean. Across donors, most TCR sequences were observed very rarely, whereas some public TCRs were present in many individuals. A group of highly shared sequence variants was considered likely to be a technical artifact of the sequencing pipeline. A further reported finding was that TCR beta sequences accurately predicted the HLA-A and HLA-B alleles for most subjects in the first cohort. The classifier was reported to diagnose cytomegalovirus status with high specificity and sensitivity in both the original cohort and the validation cohort. Because counts were too low, roughly 16 rarely observed V segments, including chromosome 9 orphons, were excluded from the earlier analysis of some 590 of the donors. This cohort had only TCR beta chains sequenced, and the lack of alpha or paired-chain data limited which features could be detected. A later analysis found that HLA-associated TCR beta chains were more clonally expanded and had lower generation probabilities than equally common non-associated chains. Most CMV-associated TCR beta chains appeared to be HLA-restricted in a later analysis, and the HLA associations seemed to be driven largely by CMV exposure. Specific HLA alleles were associated with 15,000 to 20,000 TCR beta sequences at a false discovery rate of 0.05 in a later analysis. The 87-base-pair reads could not distinguish some IMGT-functional V segments, including TRBV6-2 and TRBV6-3, so those segments were excluded. A total of roughly 160 TCR beta chains were listed by the study as associated with cytomegalovirus.

Libraries were built with the immunoSEQ multiplex PCR assay. A mixture of 60 forward primers for TCR Vbeta segments and 13 reverse primers for TCR Jbeta segments was used in the multiplex PCR. The CDR3 region of rearranged TCR beta genes was amplified from genomic DNA with a multiplex PCR assay. The amplified TCR beta libraries were sequenced on the Illumina HiSeq System as 87-base-pair reads. In the source study's methods: Across the 700 or so repertoires, a later analysis counted around 80 million unique TCR beta chains, roughly 11 million of which were shared by at least two donors. To remove PCR and sequencing errors, raw reads were error-corrected and collapsed into unique sequences using a nearest-neighbor algorithm that merged closely related sequences. CDR3 sequences were aligned to IMGT reference sequences to assign V, D and J gene segments. Each retained sequence needed at least a six-nucleotide match to both a V gene segment and a J gene segment. Rearrangements were called productive when the CDR3 lacked stop codons and stayed in frame with V and J; all others were non-productive. CDR3 was defined according to IMGT convention as the region running from the second conserved V-encoded cysteine to the conserved J-encoded phenylalanine. The earlier analysis of about 640 of the donors excluded any sequence lacking an unambiguous match to a single V gene segment. In an earlier analysis of about 590 of the donors, a V segment was called functional when productive rearrangements were above 56.7%, and segregating when the standard deviation between donors exceeded 5%. A statistical classification framework was built for diagnosing cytomegalovirus status from the catalog of TCR beta chain sequences. A later analysis assigned V and J genes by comparing TCR nucleotide sequences with IMGT/GENE-DB human TR gene sequences. A later analysis assigned CDR3 sequences and most-parsimonious VDJ recombination scenarios with the TCRdist pipeline. In a later analysis, each TCR beta chain was defined by its CDR3 amino acid sequence together with its V-gene family, and reads without a unique V-gene family were excluded. As a way to deal with suspected cross-contamination and a sequencing artifact, a later analysis dropped roughly 620 nucleotide sequences that were highly shared and had low generation probability. A later analysis calculated a clonal expansion index for each public chain from normalized within-repertoire ranks of inferred template counts. A later analysis computed generation probabilities with a VDJ recombination model fitted to out-of-frame rearrangements, and checked the results against IGoR. In a later analysis, hypergeometric tests were used to score TCR-TCR, TCR-HLA and TCR-CMV co-occurrence, with a repertoire-size bias correction applied to TCR pairs. To estimate false discovery rates, a later analysis permuted the HLA or CMV assignments 20 times. A later analysis grouped co-occurring TCRs with DBSCAN, adding TCRdist sequence similarity when clustering within HLA-allele-positive subsets. Co-occurrence clustering excluded repertoires with fewer than 30,000 or more than 120,000 public chains, plus five with anomalous nucleotide sharing. TCRdb took over this immuneACCESS table, retaining in-frame rearrangements with V and J assigned. Such tables are incomplete; in checked studies, under half of the missing clones stem from an unresolved V gene, and the remainder is unexplained. V, J and clone size derive from that table, while D and trimming were established from the DNA sequence. Recorded for this sample are about 150,000 clones; roughly 74% of them occurred a single time. 2.8% of the sample belongs to the ten largest clones.

The CDR3 contains 13 residues, cysteine and phenylalanine counted. The entry retains the CDR3 DNA only, 39 bases that are in frame from base 1. Clipping removes 6 bases from V and 8 bases from J, with 4 as the unmatched junction base count. CDR1 MGHDK and CDR2 SYGVNS were looked up in the germline V gene. Comment on this clone: It has no known antigen specificity. No base quality information exists; no much larger clone differs at one position.

The cohort comprised some 730 healthy bone marrow donors. All cohort members were sampled while nominally healthy, although unrecorded immune exposures were likely present. The donor was CMV seronegative and was included in the group of a few hundred seronegative cohort members. Each donor provided a peripheral blood sample, and peripheral blood mononuclear cells were used for TCR beta sequencing. Genomic DNA extraction from the blood cell samples was performed with the Qiagen DNeasy Blood Extraction Kit. The sample was PBMCs. The receptor's source is a man aged 18 to 30 in good health and CMV-seronegative. Here the chain combines TRBV25-1 and TRBJ2-1, and TRBD1 aligns with 10 junction nucleotides. Here is the DNA: TGTGCCAGCAGCGGGACAGGGGTCCATGAGCAGTTCTTC. This translates into CASSGTGVHEQFF.